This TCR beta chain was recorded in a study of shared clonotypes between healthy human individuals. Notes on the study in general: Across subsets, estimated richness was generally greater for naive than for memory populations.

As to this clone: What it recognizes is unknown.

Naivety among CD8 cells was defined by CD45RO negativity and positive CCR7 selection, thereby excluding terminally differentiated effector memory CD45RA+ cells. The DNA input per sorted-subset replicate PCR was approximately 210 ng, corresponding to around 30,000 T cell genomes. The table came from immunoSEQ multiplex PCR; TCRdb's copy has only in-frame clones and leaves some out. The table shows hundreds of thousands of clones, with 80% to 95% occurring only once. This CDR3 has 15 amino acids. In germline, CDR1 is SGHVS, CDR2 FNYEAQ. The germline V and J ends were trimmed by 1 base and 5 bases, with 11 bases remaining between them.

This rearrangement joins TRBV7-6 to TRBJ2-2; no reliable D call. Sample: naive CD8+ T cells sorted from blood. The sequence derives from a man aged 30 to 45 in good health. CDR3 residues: CASSLEVAQTGELFF. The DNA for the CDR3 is TGTGCCAGCAGCTTAGAGGTGGCCCAGACCGGGGAGCTGTTTTTT.